This T cell receptor (beta chain) stems from a study of CD8 T cells in acute hepatitis C reinfection (TCRdb year 2021). In terms of the full investigation: The study profiled the TCRbeta repertoire of CD8+ T cells specific for the HCV NS3-1073 epitope during acute infection and after viral clearance. Several spontaneous resolvers contributed paired acute and follow-up samples. Overall study results and their limits: Chronically infected subjects had no follow-up repertoires because NS3-1073 specific cells were too rare to sort. About a dozen public clonotypes were found regardless of outcome, and V04-02/J02-02 was used by one public clonotype. All groups preferentially used the TRBV04 and TRBV06 gene families, and overrepresentation in the naive pool did not explain this preferential usage. Because bulk sequencing covered only the TCRbeta chain, the alphabeta pairing of public clonotypes could not be determined. It was rare for CDR3 sequences to be shared with other epitopes, and exact matching may have been limited by differing sequencing approaches. The NS3-1073 specific repertoires were highly diverse, and diversity did not differ significantly among acute resolver, follow-up resolver and acute chronic samples.

V is reduced by 4 bases and J by 3 bases, leaving a spacing of 14 bases between them. Its CDR3 holds 15 amino acids, cysteine through phenylalanine. Only CDR3 DNA remains: 45 bases, in frame from the first base. The germline V gene (reference sequence) gives CDR1 as LNHDA and CDR2 as SQIVND. The time point label here, explained by the study, means: naive CD8 control sorted from an acute-time-point sample. Enrolled in the Montreal Hepatitis C Cohort (HEPCO) in Canada, the donors were people who inject drugs, and these donors were followed every 3 months. Acute primary HCV infection was defined as a positive HCV RNA or antibody test after a negative test within the previous 24 weeks. Antibodies against CD3, CD8 and CD45RO were used for surface staining, and dead cells were excluded with an aqua fixable dye. The cohort also had about 6 subjects who developed chronic infection, defined as being HCV RNA positive at 24 weeks. Negative selection by means of the MACS CD8+ T cell Isolation Kit yielded CD8+ T cells from peripheral blood mononuclear cells recovered from cryopreservation by thawing. Sorting of the cells was done on a BD FACSAria II cell sorter.

This clone came up once. The clone's antigen remains unknown. No clone much larger than this one lies a single base away; base qualities are absent. Genomic DNA was extracted from FACS-sorted cells, and TCRbeta chain sequencing was performed through the commercial immunoSEQ service. As for the original processing: The repertoire data were analyzed using ImmunoSEQ Analyzer software v3.0 and R v3.5.1. Only productive rearrangements were analyzed, because any sequences with stop codons or out-of-frame rearrangements were filtered out. The sequencing provider supplied the metrics for Simpson diversity, Shannon entropy, CDR3 length and nucleotide addition. Based on frequency, clonotypes were placed into dominant, sub-dominant, low or lowest abundance groups, and clonotypes under 0.1% were left out of most analyses. A CDR3 amino acid clonotype was called public when found in at least two subjects at a cumulative frequency of at least 0.5%. TCRdb took over this immuneACCESS table, retaining in-frame rearrangements with V and J assigned. Such tables are incomplete; in checked studies, under half of the missing clones stem from an unresolved V gene, and the remainder is unexplained. V, J and clone size are those of that table, while D and trimming were read from the DNA. This sample has about 38,000 clones in its table, and 80% to 90% of those were observed once. 0.5% of the sample is held by the ten biggest clonotypes.

The sequenced material came from naive CD8+ T cells from PBMCs. The cell subset or site label corresponds to: sorted total naive CD45RO-negative CD8+ T cells. The V gene is TRBV19 and the J gene is TRBJ2-3; tentative D gene TRBD2, with 7 bases matching. This receptor was taken from a man in his thirties or forties with chronic hepatitis C. CDR3 protein: CASSTEGGATDTQYF. The sequence in DNA is TGTGCCAGTAGTACTGAGGGGGGGGCGACAGATACGCAGTATTTT.